Below are 10 T cell receptor beta chains sequenced from a single sample in a study of shared clonotypes between healthy human individuals. Measured with immunoSEQ multiplex PCR; TCRdb has only the in-frame clones, and not every one. The table records about a million clones, approximately 68% of them present only once. Material: memory CD4+ T cells sorted from blood. The subset was: CD45RA-negative fraction. These TCRs come from a man younger than 35 in good health.

V gene TRBV30 combines with J gene TRBJ2-3, with TRBD1 as a possible D gene (7 bases). V was cut by 5 bases and J by 2 bases, with 17 bases left in between. The CDR3 has 15 amino acids. Germline CDR1 reads GTSNPN; CDR2 reads SVGIG (reference sequence). The CDR3 sequence: CAWGGTALNTDTQYF. The DNA of the CDR3 is TGTGCCTGGGGGGGGACAGCGCTAAACACAGATACGCAGTATTTT.

The sample holds a few counts of this clone. The chain joins TRBV2 to TRBJ1-4; D remains ambiguous. Germline V gene data show CDR1 as SNHLY and CDR2 as FYNNEI. The CDR3 has 14 amino acids. V dropped 7 bases and J dropped 8 bases, with 17 bases sitting between them. CDR3 sequence: CASTVDRSSEKLFF. The CDR3 DNA reads TGTGCCAGCACGGTAGATAGGTCTTCGGAAAAACTGTTTTTT.

The V call is TRBV30, the J call TRBJ2-1; perhaps TRBD2 as D (6 bases). V gave up 0 bases and J gave up 6 bases, with 15 bases separating them. The V gene's germline CDR1 is GTSNPN and CDR2 SVGIG (reference sequence). The CDR3 sequence is 15 residues long. CDR3 sequence (DNA): TGTGCCTGGAGTGTGGCCGGGAGTTTCCCCAATGAGCAGTTCTTC. The encoded protein is CAWSVAGSFPNEQFF.

The chain couples TRBV28 to TRBJ1-5; perhaps TRBD1 as D (6 bases). Trimming removed 3 bases at V and 1 base at J, with 10 bases between. The CDR3 loop spans 15 amino acids. The germline V gene encodes CDR1 MDHEN and CDR2 SYDVKM. The CDR3 loop is CASSFGTLSNQPQHF. In DNA form, the CDR3 reads TGTGCCAGCAGTTTCGGGACACTCAGCAATCAGCCCCAGCATTTT.

A note on this clone: The same CDR3 also results from other DNA sequences found in this sample. The CDR3 region is CASSLGGSYEQYF. The CDR3 coding sequence is TGTGCCAGCAGTTTAGGAGGGTCCTACGAGCAGTACTTC. This chain connects TRBV28 to TRBJ2-7; a weak D match, TRBD2 (6 bases). The germline V and J ends were trimmed by 2 bases and 1 base, with 6 bases remaining between them. There are 13 residues in the CDR3. Germline loops: CDR1 MDHEN, CDR2 SYDVKM.

The genes are TRBV10-3 and TRBJ2-5; 8 bases line up with TRBD2. Per the germline V gene, CDR1 is ENHRY and CDR2 is SYGVKD. V was clipped by 0 bases and J by 4 bases; unmatched bases: 7. The CDR3 is 16 amino acids. The CDR3 DNA reads TGTGCCATCAGTGAGTCGGGACTAGGCACACCAGAGACCCAGTACTTC. Its protein product is CAISESGLGTPETQYF.

The V and J genes are TRBV4-3 and TRBJ2-1; D ambiguous. The CDR3 loop spans 17 amino acids. Germline values: CDR1 LGHNA, CDR2 YSLEER. V was trimmed by 0 bases and J by 1 base, leaving 13 bases between them. This CDR3 is CASSQEWVVSSYNEQFF. The CDR3 region has the DNA TGCGCCAGCAGCCAAGAGTGGGTTGTTAGTTCCTACAATGAGCAGTTCTTC.

V is TRBV7-9 and J is TRBJ2-5; 7 bases match TRBD2. The length of the CDR3 is 14 residues. Germline V gene data show CDR1 as SEHNR and CDR2 as FQNEAQ (reference sequence). Unmatched junction bases numbered 4, after V lost 1 base and J lost 5 bases. This CDR3 reads CASSLVGSGETQYF. In nucleotides, the CDR3 is TGTGCCAGCAGCTTAGTTGGTAGCGGGGAGACCCAGTACTTC.

The chain couples TRBV10-3 to TRBJ1-2; no reliable D call. Germline V CDR1 and CDR2: ENHRY, SYGVKD. Trimming removed 4 bases from V and 4 bases from J, with 10 bases in between. This CDR3 is built from 13 residues. In nucleotides, the CDR3 is TGTGCCATCAGTGCGGAGTCTGTCTATGGCTACACCTTC. Translating it yields CAISAESVYGYTF.

A single count supports this clone. The chain recombines TRBV5-6 with TRBJ1-5, with 12 bases matching TRBD1. The germline V gene has CDR1 SGHDT and CDR2 YYEEEE. V trimming: 3 bases; J trimming: 0 bases; junction bases outside the gene matches: 4. The CDR3 sequence is 17 residues long. The chain's CDR3 is CASSSGQGAISNQPQHF. CDR3 nucleotides: TGTGCCAGCAGCTCGGGACAGGGGGCCATTAGCAATCAGCCCCAGCATTTT.